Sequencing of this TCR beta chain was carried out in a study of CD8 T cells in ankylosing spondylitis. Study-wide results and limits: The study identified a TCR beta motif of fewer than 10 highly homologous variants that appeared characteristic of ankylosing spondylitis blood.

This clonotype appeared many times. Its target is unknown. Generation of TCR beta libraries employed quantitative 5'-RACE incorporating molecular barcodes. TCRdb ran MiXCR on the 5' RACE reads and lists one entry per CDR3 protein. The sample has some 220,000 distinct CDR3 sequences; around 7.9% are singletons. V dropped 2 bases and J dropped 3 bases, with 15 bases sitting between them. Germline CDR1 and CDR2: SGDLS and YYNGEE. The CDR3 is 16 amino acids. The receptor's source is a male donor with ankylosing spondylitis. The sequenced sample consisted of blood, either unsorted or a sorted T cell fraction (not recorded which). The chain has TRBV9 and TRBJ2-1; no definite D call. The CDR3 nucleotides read TGTGCCAGCAGCGTGCGAGGTTTGGGCTTCTACAATGAGCAGTTCTTC. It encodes CASSVRGLGFYNEQFF.